This T cell receptor (beta chain) emerged from a study of blood T cell repertoires in COVID-19. Study-level background: The United States, Italy and Spain were the sources of the acute and convalescent COVID-19 samples. PBMCs, B-cell-depleted T cells, or T cells provided the cDNA or gDNA that made up the material.

This CDR3 spans 16 amino acids. Methods used by the authors: Quantification of nucleated cells was approximated via reference gene primer amplification. The method was immunoSEQ multiplex PCR; TCRdb's version includes in-frame clones alone and lacks a portion of them. V and J calls plus clone size are reproduced from that table; the DNA served to infer D and trimming. The sample yields roughly 100,000 clones, around 88% seen once. The V gene is TRBV21-1, the J gene TRBJ2-1; TRBD2 was called by the table and not checked on the DNA. TRBV21-1 is a listed pseudogene. This clonotype was obtained from a woman aged 70-85 years with acute or convalescent COVID-19. The sequencing input was peripheral blood. This CDR3 reads CASSNSGLAEDNEQFF. Written as DNA, the CDR3 is TGTGCCAGCAGCAATTCGGGGCTAGCGGAGGATAATGAGCAGTTCTTC.